Detailed here is one TCR beta chain. CDR1 is LGHNT, CDR2 FRNRAP, per germline. J was trimmed by 0 bases and V by 2 bases; bases with no gene match: 7. The CDR3 is 18 residues long. Method: immunoSEQ multiplex PCR; TCRdb's copy keeps in-frame clones and lacks some. The sample carries a few hundred thousand clones, 88% recorded once. The data derive from a study of blood T cell repertoires in COVID-19. For the study at large: T cells, B-cell-depleted T cells, or PBMCs provided the cDNA or gDNA that served as material.

Participants' reported clinical history set cohort assignment. The chain is built from TRBV12-5 and TRBJ2-1, with 10 bases aligning to TRBD2. The specimen was PBMCs or T cells enriched from blood (not recorded which). This TCR derives from a woman aged 40 to 49 with acute COVID-19. This chain's CDR3 is CASGLRLAGERSYNEQFF. The CDR3 bases are TGTGCTAGTGGTTTGAGGCTAGCGGGAGAGCGCTCCTACAATGAGCAGTTCTTC.